This paragraph reports one T cell receptor (beta chain). Its matching antigen is unknown. This PCR relied on a set of 60 Vbeta primers and 13 Jbeta primers. The repertoire was sequenced with immunoSEQ multiplex PCR; TCRdb's copy has only in-frame clones and lacks some. The sample totals just over 80,000 clones. The sample belongs to a study of cytomegalovirus exposure and HLA in healthy donors. Study-wide points: Sequencing artifact likely explains a cluster of highly shared sequence variants. Immune exposure information available was restricted to CMV serostatus.

Donors had nominal health at sampling but likely had unrecorded immune exposures. The CDR3 is made up of 14 amino acids. Trimming cost V 2 bases and J 8 bases, with 10 bases left between them. Per germline, CDR1 MNHEY and CDR2 SVGAGI. The chain employs TRBV6-5 and TRBJ1-6; D ambiguous. Material: PBMCs. This receptor was identified in a woman aged 25 to 45 in good health and CMV-seronegative. The CDR3 sequence: CASSYTVRDSPLHF. The CDR3 DNA reads as TGTGCCAGCAGTTACACCGTGAGGGATTCACCCCTCCACTTT.